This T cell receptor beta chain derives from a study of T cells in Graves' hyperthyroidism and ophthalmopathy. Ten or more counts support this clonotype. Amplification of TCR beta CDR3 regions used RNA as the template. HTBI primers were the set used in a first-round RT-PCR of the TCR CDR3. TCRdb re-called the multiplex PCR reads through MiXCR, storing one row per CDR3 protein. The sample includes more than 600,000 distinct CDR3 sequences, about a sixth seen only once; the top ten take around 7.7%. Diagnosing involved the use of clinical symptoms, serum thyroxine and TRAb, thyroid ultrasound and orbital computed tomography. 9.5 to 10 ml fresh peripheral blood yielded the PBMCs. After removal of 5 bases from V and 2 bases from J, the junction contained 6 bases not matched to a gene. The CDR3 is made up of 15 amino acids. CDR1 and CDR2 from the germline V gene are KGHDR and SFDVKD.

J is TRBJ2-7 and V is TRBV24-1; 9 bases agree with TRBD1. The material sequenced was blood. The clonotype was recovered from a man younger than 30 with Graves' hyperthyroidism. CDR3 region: CATSVSGQGTYEQYF. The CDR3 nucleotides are TGTGCCACCAGTGTTTCGGGACAGGGTACCTACGAGCAGTACTTC.